The rows below give T cell receptor beta chains drawn from one sample of a study of T cell changes during pregnancy in multiple sclerosis. TCRdb keeps only in-frame clones here, not all; method: immunoSEQ multiplex PCR. Found here are tens of thousands of clones, just over 90% of them singletons; the top ten hold 6.2%. The material was CD8+ T cells from peripheral blood mononuclear cells, obtained before pregnancy. The receptors were gathered from a female donor with multiple sclerosis, enrolled in a pregnancy study. Each CDR3 is given with its conserved first and last residue. D genes are given only for firm matches. For some rows the clone size is stated as once, few or many, or as a class when expanded; others skip it.

j_gene | len | v_gene | d_gene | abundance | CDR3aa | CDR3nt
TRBJ2-7 | 15 | TRBV15 | . | few | CATSRDGASSYEQYF | TGTGCCACCAGCAGAGATGGGGCTAGCTCCTACGAGCAGTACTTC
TRBJ2-3 | 15 | TRBV9 | . | . | CASSVGGGTTDTQYF | TGTGCCAGCAGCGTAGGAGGGGGTACCACAGATACGCAGTATTTT
TRBJ2-7 | 15 | TRBV19 | TRBD2 | . | CASSMMAGGPYEQYF | TGTGCCAGTAGTATGATGGCGGGAGGGCCCTACGAGCAGTACTTC
TRBJ2-7 | 18 | TRBV11-2 | TRBD2 | . | CASSTPGLASPSSYEQYF | TGTGCCAGCAGTACGCCGGGACTAGCTTCCCCGAGCTCCTACGAGCAGTACTTC
TRBJ2-3 | 13 | TRBV4-1 | . | . | CASSARSGDTQYF | TGCGCCAGCAGCGCAAGGTCCGGGGATACGCAGTATTTT
TRBJ2-1 | 13 | TRBV7-9 | TRBD2 | once | CASSLRGYNEQFF | TGTGCCAGCAGCTTGCGGGGGTACAATGAGCAGTTCTTC
TRBJ2-1 | 14 | TRBV6-4 | TRBD2 | once | CASSAGLAGNEQFF | TGTGCCAGCAGTGCCGGACTAGCGGGCAATGAGCAGTTCTTC
TRBJ2-3 | 16 | TRBV27 | TRBD2 | . | CASSVSGRELGDTQYF | TGTGCCAGCAGCGTCTCGGGGCGGGAGCTTGGAGATACGCAGTATTTT
TRBJ1-1 | 12 | TRBV4-1 | . | . | CASSQDTTEAFF | TGCGCCAGCAGCCAAGATACTACCGAAGCTTTCTTT
TRBJ2-5 | 17 | TRBV25-1 | . | . | CASSDLRGHEYQETQYF | TGTGCCAGCAGTGACTTGAGGGGACACGAGTACCAAGAGACCCAGTACTTC
TRBJ2-6 | 14 | TRBV10-3 | . | . | CAISEAHRPDVLTF | TGTGCCATCAGTGAGGCCCACAGGCCGGACGTCCTGACTTTC
TRBJ2-1 | 19 | TRBV4-3 | TRBD2 | . | CASSQEGPSTREIRNEQFF | TGCGCCAGCAGCCAAGAAGGGCCGAGCACGCGGGAGATCCGCAATGAGCAGTTCTTC
TRBJ2-7 | 18 | TRBV4-3 | TRBD2 | . | CASSQDNSGRAGFDEQYF | TGCGCCAGCAGCCAAGATAACAGCGGGAGGGCCGGTTTCGACGAGCAGTACTTC
TRBJ2-1 | 14 | TRBV7-2 | TRBD2 | . | CASKREGLIHEQFF | TGTGCCAGTAAGCGGGAGGGGCTGATCCATGAGCAGTTCTTC
TRBJ2-1 | 15 | TRBV15 | TRBD2 | . | CATSASSGRFDEQFF | TGTGCCACCAGCGCTTCTAGCGGGAGATTCGATGAGCAGTTCTTC
TRBJ2-5 | 15 | TRBV2 | TRBD2 | . | CASTTSGSLRETQYF | TGTGCCAGCACAACTAGCGGGAGCTTGCGGGAGACCCAGTACTTC
TRBJ2-3 | 15 | TRBV28 | TRBD1 | . | CASSPGQGATDTQYF | TGTGCCAGCAGCCCAGGACAGGGCGCTACAGATACGCAGTATTTT
TRBJ1-1 | 12 | TRBV7-9 | . | . | CASSLVPGEAFF | TGTGCCAGCAGCTTAGTCCCGGGAGAAGCTTTCTTT
TRBJ2-7 | 15 | TRBV9 | TRBD1 | . | CASSVSQGVADEQYF | TGTGCCAGCAGCGTATCCCAGGGGGTGGCGGACGAGCAGTACTTC
TRBJ2-1 | 16 | TRBV27 | . | . | CASSLFLGGSYNEQFF | TGTGCCAGCAGTTTATTTCTGGGGGGATCCTACAATGAGCAGTTCTTC
TRBJ1-5 | 14 | TRBV27 | . | . | CASSLYAGSQPQHF | TGTGCCAGCAGTTTATATGCTGGGAGTCAGCCCCAGCATTTT
TRBJ1-2 | 15 | TRBV6-5 | . | once | CASSYAHQLNYGYTF | TGTGCCAGCAGTTACGCCCACCAGTTAAACTATGGCTACACCTTC
TRBJ2-6 | 15 | TRBV9 | . | . | CASSAEGTGANVLTF | TGTGCCAGCAGCGCAGAGGGAACCGGGGCCAACGTCCTGACTTTC
TRBJ2-3 | 16 | TRBV5-1 | TRBD2 | . | CASSLVAGGPPDTQYF | TGCGCCAGCAGCTTGGTTGCGGGAGGGCCCCCAGATACGCAGTATTTT
TRBJ1-1 | 14 | TRBV30 | . | . | CVWSEKVEWAEAFF | TGTGTCTGGAGTGAGAAAGTGGAGTGGGCTGAAGCTTTCTTT
TRBJ2-7 | 15 | TRBV14 | . | . | CASSLIAATPYEQYF | TGTGCCAGCAGCCTTATAGCGGCCACTCCCTACGAGCAGTACTTC
TRBJ2-1 | 18 | TRBV21-1 | . | . | CASSTRETRVRAHNEQFF | TGTGCCAGCAGCACAAGGGAAACGCGGGTTAGGGCACACAATGAGCAGTTCTTC
TRBJ2-5 | 14 | TRBV7-9 | TRBD1 | . | CASSLRQGQETQYF | TGTGCCAGCAGCTTACGACAGGGACAAGAGACCCAGTACTTC
TRBJ2-7 | 15 | TRBV7-9 | TRBD2 | . | CASSNGREGAYEQYF | TGTGCCAGCAGCAACGGGCGGGAGGGAGCCTACGAGCAGTACTTC
TRBJ2-7 | 14 | TRBV4-3 | . | . | CASSQDRTGYEQYF | TGCGCCAGCAGCCAAGATCGCACCGGTTACGAGCAGTACTTC
TRBJ2-3 | 13 | TRBV7-9 | . | . | CASSSMGADTQYF | TGTGCCAGCAGCTCAATGGGCGCAGATACGCAGTATTTT
TRBJ2-3 | 18 | TRBV7-9 | TRBD2 | . | CASSPPGTSGRSTDTQYF | TGTGCCAGCAGCCCACCCGGGACTAGCGGGAGGAGCACAGATACGCAGTATTTT